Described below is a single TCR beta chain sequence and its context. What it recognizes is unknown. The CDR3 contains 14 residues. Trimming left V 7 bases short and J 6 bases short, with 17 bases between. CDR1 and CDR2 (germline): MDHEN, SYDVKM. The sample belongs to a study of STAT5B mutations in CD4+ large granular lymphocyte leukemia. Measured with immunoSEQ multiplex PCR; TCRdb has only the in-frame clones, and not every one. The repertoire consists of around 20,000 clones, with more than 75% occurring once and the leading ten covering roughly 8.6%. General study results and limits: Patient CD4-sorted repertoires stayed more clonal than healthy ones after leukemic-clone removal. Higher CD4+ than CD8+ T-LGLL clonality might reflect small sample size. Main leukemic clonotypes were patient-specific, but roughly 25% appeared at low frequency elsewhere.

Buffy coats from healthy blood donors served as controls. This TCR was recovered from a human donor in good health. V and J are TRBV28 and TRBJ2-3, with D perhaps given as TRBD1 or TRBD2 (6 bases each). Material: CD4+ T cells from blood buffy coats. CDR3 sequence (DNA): TGTGCCAGCACCACGCCCGGGGGCCCGGATACGCAGTATTTT. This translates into CASTTPGGPDTQYF.